Below are 18 T cell receptor beta chains sequenced from a single sample in a study of shared clonotypes between healthy human individuals. Assay used: immunoSEQ multiplex PCR; TCRdb lists only in-frame clones, some missing. In the table there are millions of clones, over 85% of which are singletons. The sequencing sample was made of naive CD4+ T cells from PBMCs. The subset is: CD45RA+ positively selected. These receptor sequences come from a man aged 18 to 30 in good health. Some clones in this sample may be carry-over from other donors' samples.

In the case of this clone: The same CDR3 also results from other DNA sequences found in this sample. This chain connects TRBV18 to TRBJ1-1; no firm D call. The CDR3 covers 12 residues. CDR1 and CDR2 (germline): KGHSH, LQKENI. The V gene lost 2 bases and the J gene lost 5 bases, with 6 bases spanning the gap. The CDR3 DNA is TGTGCCAGCTCACCAAGGTTGACTGAAGCTTTCTTT. Its protein is CASSPRLTEAFF.

The CDR3 bases are TGCGCCAGCAGCTTGCGATCGGGACAGGATAATGAAAAACTGTTTTTT. Translation: CASSLRSGQDNEKLFF. This chain links TRBV5-1 with TRBJ1-4; 8 positions agree with TRBD1. Germline CDR1 reads SGHRS; CDR2 reads YFSETQ. Trimming removed 1 base from V and 4 bases from J; junction bases left unmatched: 6. The CDR3 is 16 residues long.

The genes are TRBV19 and TRBJ2-4, with TRBD1 matching 9 bases. CDR3 length: 18 amino acids. From germline, CDR1 is LNHDA and CDR2 SQIVND (reference sequence). The J segment lost 7 bases and the V segment lost 4 bases, leaving 17 bases of the junction unmatched. The CDR3, as DNA: TGTGCCAGTAGTAATCAAGCCGGGACAGGGAGTAGGTTTAACATTCAGTACTTC. Translated: CASSNQAGTGSRFNIQYF. Full variable domain (rest looked up from reference TRBV19 and TRBJ2-4): DGGITQSPKYLFRKEGQNVTLSCEQNLNHDAMYWYRQDPGQGLRLIYYSQIVNDFQKGDIAEGYSVSREKKESFPLTVTSAQKNPTAFYLCASSNQAGTGSRFNIQYFGAGTRLSVL.

The chain recombines TRBV28 with TRBJ1-5, with TRBD1 matching over 7 bases. The CDR3 has 14 amino acids. V shed 6 bases and J 7 bases; nucleotides not matched to a gene: 9. CDR1 and CDR2 from the germline V gene are MDHEN and SYDVKM. CDR3 sequence: CASSSSGGKQPQHF. DNA of the CDR3: TGTGCCAGCAGCTCTTCAGGGGGGAAACAGCCCCAGCATTTT.

Comments on this clone: The same CDR3 also results from other DNA sequences found in this sample. The rearrangement joins TRBV30 to TRBJ1-5; no definite D call. This CDR3 comprises 13 residues. The germline gives CDR1 GTSNPN, CDR2 SVGIG (reference sequence). Deletions cut 0 bases from V and 5 bases from J, with 8 bases between. The CDR3 region has the DNA TGTGCCTGGAGTGTACGCGGCGATCAGCCCCAGCATTTT. Protein sequence: CAWSVRGDQPQHF. The whole variable domain, remainder taken from reference TRBV30 and TRBJ1-5, is SQTIHQWPATLVQPVGSPLSLECTVEGTSNPNLYWYRQAAGRGLQLLFYSVGIGQISSEVPQNLSASRPQDRQFILSSKKLLLSDSGFYLCAWSVRGDQPQHFGDGTRLSIL.

Note on this clone: Other DNA sequences in this sample translate to the same CDR3. The chain joins TRBV18 to TRBJ2-7; TRBD1 might be the D (5 bases). Trimming cost V 2 bases and J 2 bases, with 10 bases left between them. The CDR3 loop spans 14 amino acids. The germline V gene has CDR1 KGHSH and CDR2 LQKENI. CDR3 in amino acids: CASSPSGRTYEQYF. The DNA for the CDR3 is TGTGCCAGCTCACCATCAGGGCGAACCTACGAGCAGTACTTC.

V gene TRBV7-2 combines with J gene TRBJ1-2; D gene unclear. V was clipped by 2 bases and J by 8 bases, with 12 bases between them. This CDR3 region has 13 residues. Germline V gives CDR1 SGHTA, CDR2 FQGNSA. The CDR3 sequence is CASSLLRSRGYTF. DNA for the CDR3: TGTGCCAGCAGCTTACTTCGTTCTCGGGGCTACACCTTC.

The chain is built from TRBV7-3 and TRBJ2-1; the D gene is possibly TRBD2 (5 bases). The CDR3 extends over 16 amino acids. Deletions cut 2 bases from V and 1 base from J, with 12 bases between. The germline V gene encodes CDR1 SGHTA and CDR2 FQGTGA. The CDR3 DNA reads as TGTGCCAGCAGCTTAGGCGGGTTTAAGTCCTACAATGAGCAGTTCTTC. Translation gives CASSLGGFKSYNEQFF.

A remark on this clone: Additional DNA sequences in this sample encode the identical CDR3. The chain carries TRBV5-1 and TRBJ2-6; D is uncertain. V lost 4 bases, J lost 0 bases, and 8 bases lay in between. Per the germline V gene, CDR1 is SGHRS and CDR2 is YFSETQ. The CDR3 is 15 residues long. The CDR3 here is CASSPTSSGANVLTF. The DNA of the CDR3 is TGCGCCAGCAGCCCGACAAGCTCTGGGGCCAACGTCCTGACTTTC.

V gene TRBV11-2 combines with J gene TRBJ2-3; possibly TRBD1 for D (6 bases). Trimming removed 4 bases from V and 2 bases from J, with 16 bases in between. The CDR3 length is 16 residues. Per germline, CDR1 SGHAT and CDR2 FQNNGV. The CDR3 bases are TGTGCCAGCAGCTCCTTACCGGACAGAATCACAGATACGCAGTATTTT. This gives the protein CASSSLPDRITDTQYF. Using reference TRBV11-2 and TRBJ2-3 for the parts outside the CDR3, the full variable domain is EAGVAQSPRYKIIEKRQSVAFWCNPISGHATLYWYQQILGQGPKLLIQFQNNGVVDDSQLPKDRFSAERLKGVDSTLKIQPAKLEDSAVYLCASSSLPDRITDTQYFGPGTRLTVL.

V and J are TRBV7-2 and TRBJ2-6; no firm D call. The germline gives CDR1 SGHTA, CDR2 FQGNSA. The ends were cut back, 1 base at V and 0 bases at J, with 10 bases in the middle. This CDR3 spans 17 amino acids. The CDR3 region is CASSLVGQVSGANVLTF. The CDR3 DNA follows: TGTGCCAGCAGCTTAGTTGGTCAGGTCTCTGGGGCCAACGTCCTGACTTTC.

This clone was recorded once. The chain uses TRBV7-8 and TRBJ2-5; no definite D call. The germline V and J ends were trimmed by 1 base and 9 bases, with 9 bases remaining between them. This CDR3 region has 12 residues. Germline V gene lookup returns CDR1 SGHVS and CDR2 FQNEAQ. The CDR3 sequence is CASSLDIAAQYF. The CDR3 DNA reads as TGTGCCAGCAGCTTAGATATCGCGGCCCAGTACTTC.

The chain couples TRBV19 to TRBJ1-1, with D possibly being TRBD1 (6 bases). This CDR3 comprises 14 residues. Germline loops: CDR1 LNHDA, CDR2 SQIVND (reference sequence). The ends were cut back, 10 bases at V and 3 bases at J, with 18 bases in the middle. The DNA of the CDR3 is TGTGCCACGCAGGTGAGGGGGGCGTACACTGAAGCTTTCTTT. It encodes CATQVRGAYTEAFF.

The chain links TRBV11-2 to TRBJ2-1; no firm D call. The CDR3 length is 11 residues. Trimming cost V 5 bases and J 7 bases, with 6 bases left between them. Germline-derived CDR1 and CDR2 are SGHAT and FQNNGV. Here the CDR3 DNA reads TGTGCCAGCAGCGGATGGAATGAGCAGTTCTTC. It specifies CASSGWNEQFF.

V is TRBV6-5 and J is TRBJ1-5; maybe TRBD1 (5 bases). The CDR3 consists of 14 residues. The germline CDR1 and CDR2 sequences are MNHEY and SVGAGI. V gave up 6 bases and J gave up 7 bases, with 16 bases separating them. The CDR3 is CASSSQGLGQPQHF. In DNA form, the CDR3 reads TGTGCCAGCAGCTCGCAGGGTCTAGGGCAGCCCCAGCATTTT.

This chain joins TRBV28 and TRBJ2-2; 9 nucleotides agree with TRBD2. The CDR3 has 17 amino acids. After removal of 1 base from V and 3 bases from J, the junction contained 6 bases not matched to a gene. Germline V gene sequence: CDR1 MDHEN, CDR2 SYDVKM. Written as DNA, the CDR3 is TGTGCCAGCAGTTTATTGGGCGGGAGGGCCGACACCGGGGAGCTGTTTTTT. Translating gives CASSLLGGRADTGELFF. The variable domain in full, completed from reference TRBV28 and TRBJ2-2, reads DVKVTQSSRYLVKRTGEKVFLECVQDMDHENMFWYRQDPGLGLRLIYFSYDVKMKEKGDIPEGYSVSREKKERFSLILESASTNQTSMYLCASSLLGGRADTGELFFGEGSRLTVL.

A word on this clone: The same CDR3 also results from other DNA sequences found in this sample. V and J are TRBV6-5 and TRBJ2-3; the match to TRBD2 covers 8 bases. CDR1 MNHEY and CDR2 SVGAGI come from the germline V gene. After removal of 3 bases from V and 0 bases from J, the junction contained 2 bases not matched to a gene. The CDR3 consists of 15 residues. The CDR3 nucleotides read TGTGCCAGCAGTTATAGCGGGACTAGCACAGATACGCAGTATTTT. Its translation is CASSYSGTSTDTQYF.

This clone was seen once. This sequence joins TRBV7-9 and TRBJ1-4; TRBD1 agrees at 10 bases. V lost 5 bases, J lost 4 bases, and 4 bases stayed unmatched. Germline CDR1 and CDR2: SEHNR and FQNEAQ (reference sequence). This CDR3 is 15 amino acids long. The CDR3 sequence is CASSPGDRGNEKLFF. The CDR3 nucleotides read TGTGCCAGCAGCCCAGGGGACAGGGGTAATGAAAAACTGTTTTTT. The full variable domain, completed using reference TRBV7-9 and TRBJ1-4, is DTGVSQNPRHKITKRGQNVTFRCDPISEHNRLYWYRQTLGQGPEFLTYFQNEAQLEKSRLLSDRFSAERPKGSFSTLEIQRTEQGDSAMYLCASSPGDRGNEKLFFGSGTQLSVL.